This T cell receptor beta chain is from a study of CD8 T cells in ankylosing spondylitis. The CDR3 runs 13 residues. Germline CDR1 is SGDLS and CDR2 is YYNGEE. V was trimmed by 4 bases and J by 3 bases, leaving 11 bases between them. This clonotype was seen many times. Its specificity is unknown. TCR beta libraries were made by quantitative 5'-RACE with molecular barcodes. Using its own MiXCR run on the 5' RACE reads, TCRdb lists one record per CDR3 protein. Of more than 150,000 distinct CDR3 sequences in the sample, roughly 20% were seen once. The study's findings and limits: Prior work had noted some motif variants in reactive arthritis blood and synovial fluid. CD8+ by phenotype, disease-linked clones were relatively rare in peripheral blood. Disease-linked clones were reportedly significantly enriched in matched ankylosing spondylitis synovial fluid.

What was sequenced was blood, either unsorted or a sorted T cell fraction (not recorded which). The TCR comes from a male donor under 30 with ankylosing spondylitis or in good health (not recorded which). V gene TRBV9 combines with J gene TRBJ2-7; D is possibly TRBD2 (5 bases). Here the CDR3 reads CASSRGTDYEQYF. In nucleotides, the CDR3 is TGTGCCAGCAGCCGGGGAACAGACTACGAGCAGTACTTC.